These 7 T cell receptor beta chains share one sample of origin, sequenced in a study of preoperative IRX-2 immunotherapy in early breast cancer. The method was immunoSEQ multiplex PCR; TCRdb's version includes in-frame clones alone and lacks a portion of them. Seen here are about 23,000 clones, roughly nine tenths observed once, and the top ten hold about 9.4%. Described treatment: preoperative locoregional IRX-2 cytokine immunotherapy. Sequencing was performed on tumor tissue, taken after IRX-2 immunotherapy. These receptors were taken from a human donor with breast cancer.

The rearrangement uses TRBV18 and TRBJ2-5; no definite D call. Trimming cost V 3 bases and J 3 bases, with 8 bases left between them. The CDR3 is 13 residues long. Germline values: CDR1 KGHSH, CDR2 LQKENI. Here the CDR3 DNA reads TGTGCCAGCTCACCGAGTCTAGAAGAGACCCAGTACTTC. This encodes CASSPSLEETQYF.

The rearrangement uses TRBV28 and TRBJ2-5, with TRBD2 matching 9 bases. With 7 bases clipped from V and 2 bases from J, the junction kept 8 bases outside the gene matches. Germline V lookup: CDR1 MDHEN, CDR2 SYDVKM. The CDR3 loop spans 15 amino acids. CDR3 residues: CASTPRTSVQETQYF. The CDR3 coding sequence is TGTGCCAGCACCCCTAGGACTAGCGTGCAAGAGACCCAGTACTTC.

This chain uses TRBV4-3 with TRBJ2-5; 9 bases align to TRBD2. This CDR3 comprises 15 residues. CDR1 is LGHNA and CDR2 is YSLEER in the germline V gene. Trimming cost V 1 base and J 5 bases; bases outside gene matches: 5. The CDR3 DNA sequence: TGCGCCAGCAGCCAAGGGCGGGGGGGTCCCGAGACCCAGTACTTC. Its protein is CASSQGRGGPETQYF.

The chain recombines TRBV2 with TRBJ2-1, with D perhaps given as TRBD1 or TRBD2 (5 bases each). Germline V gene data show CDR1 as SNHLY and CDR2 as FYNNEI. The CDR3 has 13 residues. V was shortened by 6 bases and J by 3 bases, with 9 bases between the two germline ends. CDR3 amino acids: CASRLGDYNEQFF. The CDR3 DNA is TGTGCCAGCAGGTTGGGGGACTACAATGAGCAGTTCTTC. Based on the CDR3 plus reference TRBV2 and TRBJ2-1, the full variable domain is EPEVTQTPSHQVTQMGQEVILRCVPISNHLYFYWYRQILGQKVEFLVSFYNNEISEKSEIFDDQFSVERPDGSNFTLKIRSTKLEDSAMYFCASRLGDYNEQFFGPGTRLTVL.

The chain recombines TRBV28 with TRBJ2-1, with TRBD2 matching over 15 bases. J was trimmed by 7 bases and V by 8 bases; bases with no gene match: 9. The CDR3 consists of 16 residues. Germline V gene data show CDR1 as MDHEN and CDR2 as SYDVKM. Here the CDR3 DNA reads TGTGCCAGCTCAACCTCCGGGACTAGCGGGAGGAATGAGCAGTTCTTC. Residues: CASSTSGTSGRNEQFF.

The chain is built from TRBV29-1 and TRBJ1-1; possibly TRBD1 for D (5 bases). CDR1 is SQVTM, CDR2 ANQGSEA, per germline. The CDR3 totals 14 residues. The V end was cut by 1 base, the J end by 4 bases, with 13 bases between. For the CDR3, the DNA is TGCAGCGTTGAAGCTAAACAGGCGGCCACTGAAGCTTTCTTT. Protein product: CSVEAKQAATEAFF.

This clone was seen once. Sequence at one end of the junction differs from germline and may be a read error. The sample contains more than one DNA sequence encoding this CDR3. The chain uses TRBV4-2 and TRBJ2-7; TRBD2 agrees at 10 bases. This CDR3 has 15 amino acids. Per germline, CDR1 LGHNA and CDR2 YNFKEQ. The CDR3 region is CASSQDSSGSYEQYF. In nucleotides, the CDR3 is TGTGCCAGCAGCCAAGATTCTAGCGGGAGCTACGAGCAGTATTTC.